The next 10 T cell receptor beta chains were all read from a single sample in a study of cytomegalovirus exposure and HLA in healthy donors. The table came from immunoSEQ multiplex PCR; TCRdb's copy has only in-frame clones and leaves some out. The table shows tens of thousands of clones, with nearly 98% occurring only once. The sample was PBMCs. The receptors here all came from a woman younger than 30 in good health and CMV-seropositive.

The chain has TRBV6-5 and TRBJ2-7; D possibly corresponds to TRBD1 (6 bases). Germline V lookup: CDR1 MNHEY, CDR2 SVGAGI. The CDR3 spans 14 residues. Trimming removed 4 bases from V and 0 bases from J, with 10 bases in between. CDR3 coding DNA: TGTGCCAGCAGTTCATGGGACAACTCCTACGAGCAGTACTTC. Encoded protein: CASSSWDNSYEQYF.

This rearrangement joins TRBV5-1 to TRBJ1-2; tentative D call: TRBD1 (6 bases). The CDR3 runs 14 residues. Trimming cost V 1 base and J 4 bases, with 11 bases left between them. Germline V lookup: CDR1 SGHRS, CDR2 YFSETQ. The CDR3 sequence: CASSLSDRIYGYTF. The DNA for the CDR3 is TGCGCCAGCAGCTTGTCGGACAGAATCTATGGCTACACCTTC.

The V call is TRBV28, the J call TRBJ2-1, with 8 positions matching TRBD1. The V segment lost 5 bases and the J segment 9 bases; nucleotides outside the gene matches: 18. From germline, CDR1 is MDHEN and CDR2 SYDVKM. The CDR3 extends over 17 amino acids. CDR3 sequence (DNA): TGTGCCAGCAGTCCCCGGGGTTTGGGGCAGGGGGCATTTGAGCAGTTCTTC. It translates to CASSPRGLGQGAFEQFF.

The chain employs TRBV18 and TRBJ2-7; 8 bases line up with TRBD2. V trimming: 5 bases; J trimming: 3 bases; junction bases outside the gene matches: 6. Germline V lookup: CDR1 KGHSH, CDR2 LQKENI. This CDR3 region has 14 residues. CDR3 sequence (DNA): TGTGCCAGCTCAACGGGACTAGTGGGCTACGAGCAGTACTTC. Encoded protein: CASSTGLVGYEQYF.

DNA of the CDR3: TGTGCCAGCAGCAATCCCGCGGGAGTCGCCCAGCCCCAGCATTTT. This translates into CASSNPAGVAQPQHF. This sequence joins TRBV2 and TRBJ1-5; no firm D call. Germline assignment: CDR1 SNHLY and CDR2 FYNNEI. This CDR3 has 15 amino acids. The V end lost 6 bases, the J end lost 7 bases, and 19 bases lay between the germline ends.

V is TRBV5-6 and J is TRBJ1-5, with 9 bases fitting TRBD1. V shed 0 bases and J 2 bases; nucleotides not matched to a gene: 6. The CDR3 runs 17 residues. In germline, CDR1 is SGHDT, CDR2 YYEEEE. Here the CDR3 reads CASSLDRGRRGNQPQHF. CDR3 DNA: TGTGCCAGCAGCTTGGACAGGGGGCGACGGGGCAATCAGCCCCAGCATTTT.

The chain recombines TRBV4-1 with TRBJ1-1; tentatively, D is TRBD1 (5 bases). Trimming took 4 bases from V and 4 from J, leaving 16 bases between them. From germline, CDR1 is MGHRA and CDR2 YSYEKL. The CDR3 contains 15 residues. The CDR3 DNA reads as TGCGCCAGCAGCCTCGCGGACCAGGGTTCCACTGAAGCTTTCTTT. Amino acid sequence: CASSLADQGSTEAFF.

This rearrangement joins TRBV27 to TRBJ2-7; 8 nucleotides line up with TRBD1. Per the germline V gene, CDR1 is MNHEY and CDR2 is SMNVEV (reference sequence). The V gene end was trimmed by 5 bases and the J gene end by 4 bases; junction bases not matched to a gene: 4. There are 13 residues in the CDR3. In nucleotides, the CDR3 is TGTGCCAGCAGTCCCCGACAGGGGTACGAGCAGTACTTC. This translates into CASSPRQGYEQYF.

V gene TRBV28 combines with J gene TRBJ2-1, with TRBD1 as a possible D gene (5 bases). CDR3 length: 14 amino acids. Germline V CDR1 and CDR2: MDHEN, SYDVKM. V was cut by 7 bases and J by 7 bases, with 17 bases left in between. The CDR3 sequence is CASKFTRVTNEQFF. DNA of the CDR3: TGTGCCAGCAAATTTACCAGGGTTACGAATGAGCAGTTCTTC.

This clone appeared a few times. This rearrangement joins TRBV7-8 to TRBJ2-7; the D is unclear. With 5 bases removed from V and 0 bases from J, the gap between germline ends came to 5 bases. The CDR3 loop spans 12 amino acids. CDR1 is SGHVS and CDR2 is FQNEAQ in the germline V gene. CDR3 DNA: TGTGCCAGCAGCCCGAGCTCCTACGAGCAGTACTTC. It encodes CASSPSSYEQYF. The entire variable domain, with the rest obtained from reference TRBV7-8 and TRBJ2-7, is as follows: GAGVSQSPRYKVAKRGQDVALRCDPISGHVSLFWYQQALGQGPEFLTYFQNEAQLDKSGLPSDRFFAERPEGSVSTLKIQRTQQEDSAVYLCASSPSSYEQYFGPGTRLTVT.